This entry lists 9 T cell receptor beta chains sequenced from one sample in a study of T cells after yellow fever vaccination (dated by TCRdb to between 2018 and 2021). The method behind the library was 5' RACE. For sequencing, an Illumina HiSeq 2500 was employed. Using fastp at Q25 and MiXCR, TCRdb reprocessed the public reads and kept productive beta chains. Merged by CDR3 protein, the rows form single entries marked with the most common genes and DNA. Here the sample has roughly 180,000 distinct CDR3 sequences; about 6% occur a single time. The ten biggest clones cover less than 3.5% of the sample. This specimen's treatment or condition label, interpreted: live attenuated yellow fever vaccine strain. The sequences come from CD4+ T cells sorted from PBMCs, collected on the day of the first yellow fever vaccination. The receptor source for this set is a man aged 18-30 years who received the YFV17D yellow fever vaccine.

The V and J genes are TRBV29-1 and TRBJ1-1; D is unclear. Germline CDR1 and CDR2: SQVTM and ANQGSEA. The CDR3 length is 12 residues. Between the trimmed V and J ends, which lost 4 bases and 2 bases, there was a span of 8 bases. The chain's CDR3 is CSVASLNTEAFF. The CDR3 DNA follows: TGCAGCGTTGCATCACTAAACACTGAAGCTTTCTTT.

This clonotype was found a few times. The chain has TRBV5-1 and TRBJ2-6; 8 bases fit TRBD2. V shed 7 bases and J 2 bases; nucleotides not matched to a gene: 8. This CDR3 comprises 16 residues. Germline V CDR1 and CDR2: SGHRS, YFSETQ. This chain's CDR3 is CASYTGGAAGANVLTF. The CDR3 bases are TGCGCCAGCTACACCGGGGGGGCCGCTGGGGCCAACGTCCTGACTTTC.

The table lists this clonotype with many counts. J is TRBJ1-3 and V is TRBV6-5; D is possibly TRBD1 (6 bases). V lost 4 bases, J lost 2 bases, and 12 bases lay in between. The CDR3 has 15 residues. Germline CDR1 reads MNHEY; CDR2 reads SVGAGI. The CDR3 DNA reads as TGTGCCAGCAGTTCCACAGGGACGGCTGGAAACACCATATATTTT. Translating gives CASSSTGTAGNTIYF.

The chain recombines TRBV5-1 with TRBJ2-3, with 10 positions matching TRBD2. V was pared by 4 bases and J by 5 bases, with 19 bases of the junction left unmatched. Germline CDR1 is SGHRS and CDR2 is YFSETQ. This CDR3 comprises 19 residues. The CDR3 DNA follows: TGCGCCAGCAGCCCGGGGGGCCTAGCGGGGGCCCCCCGGGAAGATACGCAGTATTTT. Residues: CASSPGGLAGAPREDTQYF.

This clonotype was detected ten times or more. The chain couples TRBV7-2 to TRBJ1-5, with a possible D match to TRBD1 (5 bases). CDR1 is SGHTA, CDR2 FQGNSA, per germline. The CDR3 is 14 residues long. With 2 bases removed from V and 7 bases from J, the gap between germline ends came to 12 bases. In DNA, the CDR3 is TGTGCCAGCAGCTTAATGCAGGGAGGCCAGCCCCAGCATTTT. Translation gives CASSLMQGGQPQHF. The whole variable domain, filled in from reference TRBV7-2 and TRBJ1-5, reads GAGVSQSPSNKVTEKGKDVELRCDPISGHTALYWYRQSLGQGLEFLIYFQGNSAPDKSGLPSDRFSAERTGGSVSTLTIQRTQQEDSAVYLCASSLMQGGQPQHFGDGTRLSIL.

This clonotype was detected a few times. The V call is TRBV5-6, the J call TRBJ2-4; D gene ambiguous. CDR1 SGHDT and CDR2 YYEEEE come from the germline V gene. Deletions cut 0 bases from V and 0 bases from J, with 7 bases between. The CDR3 consists of 15 residues. CDR3 DNA: TGTGCCAGCAGCTTGGTATCAGGAGCCAAAAACATTCAGTACTTC. Translation gives CASSLVSGAKNIQYF.

This clonotype occurred many times. J is TRBJ2-7 and V is TRBV5-1; a weak D match, TRBD2 (5 bases). CDR1 and CDR2 (germline): SGHRS, YFSETQ. V shed 0 bases and J shed 4 bases, with 14 bases lying between them. The CDR3 contains 15 residues. The DNA for the CDR3 is TGCGCCAGCAGCTTGGGCCCGGGGTGGGAGTACGAGCAGTACTTC. Translation gives CASSLGPGWEYEQYF.

In this sample, this clonotype turned up many times. The chain links TRBV7-7 to TRBJ2-1, with 13 bases fitting TRBD2. Germline values: CDR1 SSHAT, CDR2 FNYEAQ (reference sequence). The V and J ends lost 5 bases and 7 bases, in that order; junction bases with no gene match: 8. The CDR3 length is 16 residues. The CDR3 loop is CASSAVLAGGPNEQFF. The CDR3 nucleotides read TGTGCCAGCAGCGCGGTACTAGCGGGGGGGCCGAATGAGCAGTTCTTC.

This clonotype was detected only a few times. The chain is built from TRBV10-3 and TRBJ2-3; 9 bases fit TRBD2. After removal of 3 bases from V and 1 base from J, the junction contained 2 bases not matched to a gene. Germline V gene sequence: CDR1 ENHRY, CDR2 SYGVKD. This CDR3 is built from 15 residues. CDR3 nucleotides: TGTGCCATCAGTGAACCTAGCGGGGGCACAGATACGCAGTATTTT. Amino acids: CAISEPSGGTDTQYF.